The present T cell receptor beta chain was sequenced within a study of vaccination effects on CD4 cells after COVID-19. ViraFEST used viral peptide pools to expand antigen-specific CD4+ T cells before sequencing. CD4+ T cell isolation took place after 10 days of culture. People in the vaccine group had not been infected with SARS-CoV-2 before, and their nucleocapsid antibodies were negative. Cultures of some 2.2 million PBMC per well contained approximately 9.6 IU/ml IL-2 plus 10 ug/ml peptides. Days 3 and 7 saw half the medium replaced with IL-2 medium. Study results and limitations: Clones from infection and from vaccination both contracted markedly late after vaccination.

This CDR3 is built from 17 residues. With V trimmed by 4 bases and J by 4 bases, 12 bases remained unmatched. CDR1 SEHNR and CDR2 FQNEAQ come from the germline V gene (reference sequence). This clone was seen a few times. Its specificity is not known. The protocol was immunoSEQ multiplex PCR, while the TCRdb copy is restricted to in-frame clones and leaves out a portion. The sample records tens of thousands of clones, around 72% being singletons. Sequencing was performed on CD4+ T cells from PBMCs cultured with HCoV-OC43 spike peptides, taken before COVID-19 vaccination. Subset: HCoV-OC43 spike overlapping peptide pool stimulation. This sequence was found in a human donor who received a COVID-19 vaccine. The chain carries TRBV7-9 and TRBJ1-1; 10 bases fit TRBD1. CDR3 region: CASSSRGTGAKSTEAFF. CDR3 in DNA: TGTGCCAGCAGCTCGAGGGGGACAGGGGCCAAGAGCACTGAAGCTTTCTTT.